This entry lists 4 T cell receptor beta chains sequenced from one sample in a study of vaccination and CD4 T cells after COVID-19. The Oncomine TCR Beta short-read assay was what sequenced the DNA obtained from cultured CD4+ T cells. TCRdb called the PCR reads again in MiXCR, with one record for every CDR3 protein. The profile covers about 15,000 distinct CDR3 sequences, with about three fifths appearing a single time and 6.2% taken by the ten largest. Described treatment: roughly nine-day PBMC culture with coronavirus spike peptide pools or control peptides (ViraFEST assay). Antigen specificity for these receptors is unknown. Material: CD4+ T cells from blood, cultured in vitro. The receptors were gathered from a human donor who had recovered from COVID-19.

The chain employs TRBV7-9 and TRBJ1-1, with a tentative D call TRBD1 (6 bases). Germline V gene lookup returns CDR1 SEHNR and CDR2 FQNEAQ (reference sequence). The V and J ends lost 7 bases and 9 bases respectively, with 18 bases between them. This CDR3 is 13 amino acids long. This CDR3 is CASTLEGETQAFF. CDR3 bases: TGTGCCAGCACCCTCGAGGGGGAAACCCAAGCTTTCTTT.

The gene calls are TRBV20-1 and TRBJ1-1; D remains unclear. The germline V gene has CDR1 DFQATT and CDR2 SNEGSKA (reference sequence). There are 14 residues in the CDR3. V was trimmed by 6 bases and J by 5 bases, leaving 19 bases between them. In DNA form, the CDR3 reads TGCAGTGCCCCCTCTTTTGGCCTTTGGACTGAAGCTTTCTTT. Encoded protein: CSAPSFGLWTEAFF.

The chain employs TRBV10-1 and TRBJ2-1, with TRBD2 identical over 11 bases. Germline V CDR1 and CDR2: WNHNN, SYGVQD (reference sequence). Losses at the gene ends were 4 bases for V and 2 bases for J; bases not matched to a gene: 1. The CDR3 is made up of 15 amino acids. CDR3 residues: CASSVAGGPYNEQFF. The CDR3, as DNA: TGCGCCAGCAGTGTAGCGGGAGGGCCCTACAATGAGCAGTTCTTC.

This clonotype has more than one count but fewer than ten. The DNA of the CDR3 is TGCGCCAGCAGTCTCAGGGAAAGAGAGACCCAGTACTTC. The encoded protein is CASSLRERETQYF. The rearrangement joins TRBV10-2 to TRBJ2-5; tentative D call: TRBD1 (5 bases). The CDR3 length is 13 residues. V was trimmed by 5 bases and J by 4 bases, leaving 11 bases between them. Looked up from germline, CDR1 is WSHSY and CDR2 is SAAADI.